This T cell receptor (beta chain) appears in the sequencing data of a study of siplizumab effects on memory and regulatory T cells. The protocol was immunoSEQ multiplex PCR, while the TCRdb copy is restricted to in-frame clones and leaves out a portion. The repertoire holds about 82,000 clones, with about 91% as singletons. There are 16 residues in the CDR3. Between the trimmed V and J ends, which lost 0 bases and 0 bases, there was a span of 12 bases. The germline V gene has CDR1 SGHRS and CDR2 YFSETQ. Concerning this clone: Its antigen is undetermined.

Broader study findings: Naive T cells looked more diverse than memory cells and looked like major alloresponse contributors.

The sample taken for sequencing was Tregs sorted from blood. The source is a human donor in good health. The rearrangement joins TRBV5-1 to TRBJ1-2; D is unclear. The CDR3 DNA follows: TGCGCCAGCAGCTTGGTTAACCGGGCCTCTAACTATGGCTACACCTTC. Amino acids: CASSLVNRASNYGYTF.